Below, 30 T cell receptor beta chains from the same sample are listed, as sequenced in a study of shared clonotypes between healthy human individuals. The method was immunoSEQ multiplex PCR; TCRdb's version includes in-frame clones alone and lacks a portion of them. The sample lists around 700,000 clones; approximately 75% were seen once. Sequencing was performed on memory CD4+ T cells sorted from blood. Subset noted: CD45RA-negative fraction. These receptors were collected from a young woman in good health.

This clone appeared once. This chain joins TRBV6-4 and TRBJ2-2; weak D call: TRBD2 (5 bases). CDR3 length: 14 residues. CDR1 and CDR2 from the germline V gene are MRHNA and SNTAGT. V lost 6 bases and J 5 bases, leaving 13 bases between the germline ends. CDR3 loop: CASSPERGTGELFF. The CDR3 bases are TGTGCCAGCAGCCCGGAGCGCGGGACCGGGGAGCTGTTTTTT.

This chain uses TRBV19 with TRBJ2-1; D remains unclear. The V end lost 6 bases, the J end lost 9 bases, and 9 bases lay between the germline ends. This CDR3 comprises 11 residues. In germline, CDR1 is LNHDA, CDR2 SQIVND (reference sequence). For the CDR3, the DNA is TGTGCCAGTAGATCAGCAGGTGAGCAGTTCTTC. This translates into CASRSAGEQFF.

The chain has TRBV5-1 and TRBJ2-3; D not certain. The CDR3 spans 15 residues. The V gene's germline CDR1 is SGHRS and CDR2 YFSETQ. V was trimmed by 3 bases and J by 0 bases, leaving 11 bases between them. CDR3 loop: CASSSDGGSTDTQYF. The CDR3 region has the DNA TGCGCCAGCAGCTCGGACGGCGGTAGCACAGATACGCAGTATTTT.

The chain has TRBV10-2 and TRBJ2-7; 7 bases match TRBD1. Germline-derived CDR1 and CDR2 are WSHSY and SAAADI. CDR3 length: 13 amino acids. J gave up 2 bases and V 10 bases, and 8 bases lay outside the gene matches. The CDR3 region has the DNA TGCGCCACCCGGGGACAGCAGACCTACGAGCAGTACTTC. Amino acids: CATRGQQTYEQYF.

This chain connects TRBV5-1 to TRBJ2-3; 11 positions agree with TRBD2. Trimming at V came to 4 bases and at J to 4 bases, leaving 5 bases not matched to a gene. The CDR3 totals 15 residues. Germline CDR1 reads SGHRS; CDR2 reads YFSETQ. The CDR3 DNA follows: TGCGCCAGCAGCGCAGGGACTAGCGGTTCAGATACGCAGTATTTT. Protein product: CASSAGTSGSDTQYF.

In its sample, this clone was seen a few times. The genes are TRBV7-9 and TRBJ2-5; D might be TRBD2 (6 bases). V was shortened by 6 bases and J by 2 bases, with 16 bases between the two germline ends. Germline V lookup: CDR1 SEHNR, CDR2 FQNEAQ (reference sequence). This CDR3 region has 15 residues. In DNA, the CDR3 is TGTGCCAGCAGTCCCGCAGGGACTTATCAAGAGACCCAGTACTTC. It yields the protein CASSPAGTYQETQYF.

This rearrangement joins TRBV15 to TRBJ2-1; D tentatively fits TRBD1 or TRBD2 (5 bases each). The germline CDR1 and CDR2 sequences are LNHNV and YYDKDF (reference sequence). Between the trimmed V and J ends, which lost 4 bases and 14 bases, there was a span of 15 bases. This CDR3 contains 12 residues. CDR3 amino acids: CATSIPGTREFF. The DNA of the CDR3 is TGTGCCACCAGCATCCCGGGGACCAGGGAGTTCTTC.

The genes are TRBV20-1 and TRBJ1-2; D gene uncertain. The germline gives CDR1 DFQATT, CDR2 SNEGSKA (reference sequence). Trimming removed 1 base at V and 6 bases at J, with 3 bases between. This CDR3 comprises 10 residues. The chain's CDR3 is CSARGDGYTF. The DNA for the CDR3 is TGCAGTGCTAGAGGGGATGGCTACACCTTC.

The chain recombines TRBV28 with TRBJ1-1; D is ambiguous. The CDR3 contains 13 residues. Trimming pared 6 bases from V and 2 bases from J, leaving 10 bases between. Germline CDR1 is MDHEN and CDR2 is SYDVKM. The CDR3: CASRSPSNTEAFF. The DNA for the CDR3 is TGTGCCAGCAGATCCCCCAGTAACACTGAAGCTTTCTTT.

To note about this clone: The same CDR3 also results from other DNA sequences found in this sample. The chain couples TRBV5-6 to TRBJ1-5, with unresolved D. The CDR3 runs to 12 residues. V gave up 0 bases and J gave up 7 bases, with 5 bases separating them. Per the germline V gene, CDR1 is SGHDT and CDR2 is YYEEEE. As DNA, the CDR3 is TGTGCCAGCAGCTTGGCAGACCAGCCCCAGCATTTT. Encoded protein: CASSLADQPQHF.

This clone has only one observation. The chain is built from TRBV10-3 and TRBJ2-2; TRBD1 matches 9 bases. The CDR3 has 16 amino acids. The V segment lost 10 bases and the J segment 1 base; nucleotides outside the gene matches: 10. Germline assignment: CDR1 ENHRY and CDR2 SYGVKD. The CDR3 is CATGKQGALNTGELFF. The CDR3 coding sequence is TGTGCCACCGGGAAACAGGGGGCATTGAACACCGGGGAGCTGTTTTTT.

This clone has a count of ten or more. The V gene is TRBV6-4, the J gene TRBJ1-5; 8 bases are shared with TRBD1. CDR1 and CDR2 (germline): MRHNA, SNTAGT. The CDR3 sequence is 12 residues long. V trimming: 8 bases; J trimming: 7 bases; junction bases outside the gene matches: 4. In DNA, the CDR3 is TGTGCCAGCGGATACAGGGGGCAGCCCCAGCATTTT. Translation: CASGYRGQPQHF.

This chain connects TRBV7-2 to TRBJ2-7, with D uncertain. Trimming took off 4 bases at V and 4 bases at J, with 8 bases between the two ends. The CDR3 loop spans 12 amino acids. From germline, CDR1 is SGHTA and CDR2 FQGNSA. CDR3 sequence (DNA): TGTGCCAGCAGCTCTGACTGGTACGAGCAGTACTTC. Its protein is CASSSDWYEQYF.

The gene calls are TRBV21-1 and TRBJ1-3; the table's D gene call, TRBD1, was not cross checked with the DNA. TRBV21-1 is listed as a pseudogene. The CDR3 runs to 16 residues. The CDR3: CASSGRQRLSGNTIYF. The CDR3 DNA is TGTGCCAGCAGCGGCCGACAGCGACTCTCTGGAAACACCATATATTTT.

The chain employs TRBV15 and TRBJ2-7, with 8 bases fitting TRBD1. J lost 5 bases, V lost 0 bases, and 3 bases had no gene match. CDR3 length: 14 residues. Germline-derived CDR1 and CDR2 are LNHNV and YYDKDF (reference sequence). The CDR3 loop reads CATSRDRGQNEQYF. DNA of the CDR3: TGTGCCACCAGCAGAGACAGGGGGCAGAACGAGCAGTACTTC. Supplemented by reference TRBV15 and TRBJ2-7, the full variable domain reads DAMVIQNPRYQVTQFGKPVTLSCSQTLNHNVMYWYQQKSSQAPKLLFHYYDKDFNNEADTPDNFQSRRPNTSFCFLDIRSPGLGDTAMYLCATSRDRGQNEQYFGPGTRLTVT.

The chain joins TRBV10-3 to TRBJ2-1; TRBD2 matches 10 bases. V gave up 6 bases and J gave up 4 bases; unmatched junction bases: 9. The CDR3 extends over 16 amino acids. CDR1 ENHRY and CDR2 SYGVKD come from the germline V gene. The CDR3 is CAISGPGLASYNEQFF. DNA of the CDR3: TGTGCCATCAGCGGTCCGGGACTAGCGTCGTACAATGAGCAGTTCTTC.

The chain is built from TRBV28 and TRBJ2-7, with D possibly TRBD1 on 5 matching bases. Between the trimmed V and J ends, which lost 6 bases and 5 bases, there was a span of 23 bases. The CDR3 spans 16 residues. Germline V lookup: CDR1 MDHEN, CDR2 SYDVKM. CDR3: CASSLPSGALGDEQYF. CDR3 bases: TGTGCCAGCAGCCTTCCCAGTGGGGCCCTCGGCGACGAGCAGTACTTC.

This sequence joins TRBV29-1 and TRBJ1-4; D uncertain. This CDR3 contains 11 residues. Between the trimmed V and J ends, which lost 4 bases and 5 bases, there was a span of 5 bases. In germline, CDR1 is SQVTM, CDR2 ANQGSEA. DNA of the CDR3: TGCAGCGTTGGTAGAAATGAAAAACTGTTTTTT. This sequence encodes CSVGRNEKLFF.

V is TRBV5-8 and J is TRBJ2-2; no firm D call. The germline CDR1 and CDR2 sequences are SGHTS and YDEGEE. The CDR3 contains 14 residues. Trimming cost V 5 bases and J 0 bases, with 8 bases left between them. This chain's CDR3 is CASRQPANTGELFF. In nucleotides, the CDR3 is TGTGCCAGCAGACAGCCCGCGAACACCGGGGAGCTGTTTTTT. Using reference TRBV5-8 and TRBJ2-2 for the parts outside the CDR3, the full variable domain is EAGVTQSPTHLIKTRGQQATLRCSPISGHTSVYWYQQALGLGLQFLLWYDEGEERNRGNFPPRFSGRQFPNYSSELNVNALELEDSALYLCASRQPANTGELFFGEGSRLTVL.

This chain links TRBV7-2 with TRBJ2-5; 7 bases are a match to TRBD2. V gave up 1 base and J gave up 5 bases; unmatched junction bases: 7. From germline, CDR1 is SGHTA and CDR2 FQGNSA. The CDR3 totals 15 residues. The CDR3 spells CASSLVGGSMETQYF. CDR3 bases: TGTGCCAGCAGCTTAGTGGGCGGGAGTATGGAGACCCAGTACTTC.

In its sample, this clone was seen once. The J gene is TRBJ1-4, the V gene TRBV6-5; D gene ambiguous. This CDR3 region has 14 residues. Germline lookup yields CDR1 MNHEY and CDR2 SVGAGI. Deletions cut 0 bases from V and 8 bases from J, with 10 bases between. The CDR3 reads CASSYSGPREKLFF. The CDR3 DNA follows: TGTGCCAGCAGTTACTCAGGCCCTAGGGAAAAACTGTTTTTT.

The rearrangement uses TRBV10-3 and TRBJ1-6; possibly TRBD1 for D (6 bases). The germline gives CDR1 ENHRY, CDR2 SYGVKD. The CDR3 contains 14 residues. The germline V and J ends were trimmed by 2 bases and 10 bases, with 12 bases remaining between them. The CDR3 region has the DNA TGTGCCATCAGTGAGGGGGGGGCGGAATCACCCCTCCACTTT. The encoded protein is CAISEGGAESPLHF.

CDR3 coding DNA: TGTGCCAGCTCGGAGGACGTTACGGTGGCGGGCTACACCTTC. It is translated as CASSEDVTVAGYTF. This chain links TRBV18 with TRBJ1-2; D gene ambiguous. The ends were cut back, 6 bases at V and 8 bases at J, with 19 bases in the middle. Germline values: CDR1 KGHSH, CDR2 LQKENI. The CDR3 is made up of 14 amino acids. Combining the CDR3 with reference TRBV18 and TRBJ1-2 gives the whole variable domain NAGVMQNPRHLVRRRGQEARLRCSPMKGHSHVYWYRQLPEEGLKFMVYLQKENIIDESGMPKERFSAEFPKEGPSILRIQQVVRGDSAAYFCASSEDVTVAGYTFGSGTRLTVV.

The genes are TRBV18 and TRBJ2-5; D possibly matches TRBD1 or TRBD2 (5 bases each). The CDR3 totals 15 residues. The germline gives CDR1 KGHSH, CDR2 LQKENI. The V and J ends lost 0 bases and 4 bases respectively, with 12 bases between them. The CDR3 bases are TGTGCCAGCTCACCACCACAGGCGGGCGGAGAGACCCAGTACTTC. It is translated as CASSPPQAGGETQYF.

The rearrangement links TRBV28 to TRBJ1-1; 9 bases fit TRBD1. From germline, CDR1 is MDHEN and CDR2 SYDVKM. The CDR3 has 18 amino acids. Unmatched junction bases numbered 16, after V lost 4 bases and J lost 4 bases. DNA of the CDR3: TGTGCCAGCAGTTCCCCGGGGAGGACAGGGGCTTGGAGCACTGAAGCTTTCTTT. Translating it yields CASSSPGRTGAWSTEAFF.

The V call is TRBV5-1, the J call TRBJ1-1; TRBD1 is a possible D gene (6 bases). Germline lookup yields CDR1 SGHRS and CDR2 YFSETQ. This CDR3 spans 15 amino acids. The V end lost 4 bases, the J end lost 0 bases, and 13 bases lay between the germline ends. DNA of the CDR3: TGCGCCAGCAGCCCAACCAGGGGCCTGAACACTGAAGCTTTCTTT. Protein product: CASSPTRGLNTEAFF.

The chain combines TRBV9 with TRBJ1-2; TRBD1 is a possible D gene (5 bases). CDR3 length: 13 residues. V shed 4 bases and J shed 4 bases, with 11 bases lying between them. Germline V gene sequence: CDR1 SGDLS, CDR2 YYNGEE. For the CDR3, the DNA is TGTGCCAGCAGCCGGGACCAACCCTATGGCTACACCTTC. Its translation is CASSRDQPYGYTF. The complete variable domain, with remaining parts taken from reference TRBV9 and TRBJ1-2, reads DSGVTQTPKHLITATGQRVTLRCSPRSGDLSVYWYQQSLDQGLQFLIQYYNGEERAKGNILERFSAQQFPDLHSELNLSSLELGDSALYFCASSRDQPYGYTFGSGTRLTVV.

This sequence joins TRBV5-1 and TRBJ2-1; 10 bases agree with TRBD2. Germline CDR1 and CDR2: SGHRS and YFSETQ. The CDR3 length is 14 residues. Trimming at V came to 7 bases and at J to 3 bases, leaving 4 bases not matched to a gene. CDR3 bases: TGCGCCAGCTACGTAGCGGGAGGCTACAATGAGCAGTTCTTC. It translates to CASYVAGGYNEQFF.

The chain recombines TRBV10-3 with TRBJ1-4, with 8 positions matching TRBD1. The V and J ends lost 6 bases and 8 bases, in that order; junction bases with no gene match: 5. This CDR3 spans 13 amino acids. Germline lookup yields CDR1 ENHRY and CDR2 SYGVKD. CDR3 nucleotide sequence: TGTGCCATCAGGGGACAGGCGGGCGAAAAACTGTTTTTT. Translating gives CAIRGQAGEKLFF.

The chain carries TRBV2 and TRBJ2-5; tentatively, D is TRBD2 (5 bases). The CDR3 extends over 14 amino acids. V dropped 3 bases and J dropped 2 bases, with 10 bases sitting between them. Germline values: CDR1 SNHLY, CDR2 FYNNEI. Here the CDR3 reads CASSDQRDQETQYF. The DNA of the CDR3 is TGTGCCAGCAGTGACCAGAGGGATCAAGAGACCCAGTACTTC.